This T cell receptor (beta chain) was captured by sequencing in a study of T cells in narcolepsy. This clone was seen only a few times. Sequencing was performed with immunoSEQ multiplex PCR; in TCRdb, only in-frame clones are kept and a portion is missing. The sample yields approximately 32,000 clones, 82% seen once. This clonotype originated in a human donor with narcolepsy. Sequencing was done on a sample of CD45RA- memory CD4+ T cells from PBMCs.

CDR3 DNA sequence: TGTGCCAGCAGCCTACTACGCTATACGCAGTATTTT. Its protein is CASSLLRYTQYF. The genes are TRBV28 and TRBJ2-3; no definite D call. CDR1 is MDHEN and CDR2 is SYDVKM in the germline V gene. The V gene lost 6 bases and the J gene lost 7 bases, with 11 bases spanning the gap. The CDR3 has 12 amino acids.